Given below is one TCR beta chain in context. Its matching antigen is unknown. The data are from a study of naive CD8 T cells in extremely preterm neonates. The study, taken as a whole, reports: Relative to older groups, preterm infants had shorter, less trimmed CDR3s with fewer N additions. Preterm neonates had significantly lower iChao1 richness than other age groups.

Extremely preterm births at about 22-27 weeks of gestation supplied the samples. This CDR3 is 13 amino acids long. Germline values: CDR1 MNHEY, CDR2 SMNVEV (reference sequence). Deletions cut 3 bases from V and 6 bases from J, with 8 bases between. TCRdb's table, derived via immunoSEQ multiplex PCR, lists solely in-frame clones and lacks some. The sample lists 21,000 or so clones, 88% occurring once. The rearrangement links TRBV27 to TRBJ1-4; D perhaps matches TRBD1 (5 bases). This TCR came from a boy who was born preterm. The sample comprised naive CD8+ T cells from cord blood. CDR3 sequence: CASSLGVYEKLFF. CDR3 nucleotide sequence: TGTGCCAGCAGTTTGGGGGTTTATGAAAAACTGTTTTTT.